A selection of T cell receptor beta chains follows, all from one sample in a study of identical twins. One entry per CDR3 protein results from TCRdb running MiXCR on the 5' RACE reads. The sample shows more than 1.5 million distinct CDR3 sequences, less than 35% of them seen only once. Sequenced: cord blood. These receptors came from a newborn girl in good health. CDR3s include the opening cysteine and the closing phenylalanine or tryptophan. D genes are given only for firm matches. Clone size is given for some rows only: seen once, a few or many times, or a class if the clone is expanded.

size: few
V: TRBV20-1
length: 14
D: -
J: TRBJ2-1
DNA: TGCAGTGCGGGGGATGGGGGCCCTTACAATGAGCAGTTCTTC
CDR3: CSAGDGGPYNEQFF

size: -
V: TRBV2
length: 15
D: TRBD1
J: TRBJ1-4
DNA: TGTGCCAGCAGGGGACAGGGGGCGCGGGATGAAAAACTGTTTTTT
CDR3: CASRGQGARDEKLFF

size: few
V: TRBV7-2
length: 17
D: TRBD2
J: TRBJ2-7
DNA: TGTGCCAGCAGCTTCTTGAGCGGGGGGCGCACCTACAATGAGCAGTACTTC
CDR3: CASSFLSGGRTYNEQYF

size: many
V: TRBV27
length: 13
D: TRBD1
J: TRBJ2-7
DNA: TGTGCCAGCAGTTTACGTGACAGGGCTACGCAGTACTTC
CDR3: CASSLRDRATQYF

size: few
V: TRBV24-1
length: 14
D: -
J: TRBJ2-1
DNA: TGTGCCACCAGTGATGGGGGGATGTACAATGAGCAGTTCTTC
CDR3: CATSDGGMYNEQFF

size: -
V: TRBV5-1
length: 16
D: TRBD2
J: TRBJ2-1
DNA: TGCGCCAGCAGCGTCGGACTAGCGGGAGGGCACAATGAGCAGTTCTTC
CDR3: CASSVGLAGGHNEQFF

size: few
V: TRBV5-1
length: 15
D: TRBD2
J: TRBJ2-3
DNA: TGCGCCAGCAGCTTGTTGACTAGCTACACAGATACGCAGTATTTT
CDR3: CASSLLTSYTDTQYF

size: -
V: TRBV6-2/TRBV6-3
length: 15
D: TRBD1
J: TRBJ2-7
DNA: TGTGCCAGCAGTTACCGGGGACAGGGTCAGCACAAGCAGTACTTC
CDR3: CASSYRGQGQHKQYF

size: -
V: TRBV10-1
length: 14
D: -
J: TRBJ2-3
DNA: TGCGCCAGCAGTGAAGGGGTACTAGCAGATACGCAGTATTTT
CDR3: CASSEGVLADTQYF

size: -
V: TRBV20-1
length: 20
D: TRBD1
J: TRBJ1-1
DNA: TGCAGTGCTAGAGATCTTCAAAGGGTCTTCAGGGGGGGTGTGAACACTGAAGCTTTCTTT
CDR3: CSARDLQRVFRGGVNTEAFF

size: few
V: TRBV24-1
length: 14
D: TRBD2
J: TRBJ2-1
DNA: TGTGCCACCCAGGGACTAGCGGACCACAATGAGCAGTTCTTC
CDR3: CATQGLADHNEQFF

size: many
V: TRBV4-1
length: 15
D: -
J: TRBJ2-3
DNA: TGCGCCAGCAGCCAAGAGGCGGGACGCACAGATACGCAGTATTTT
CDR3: CASSQEAGRTDTQYF

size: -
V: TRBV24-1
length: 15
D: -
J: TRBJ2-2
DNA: TGTGCCACCAGTGATTCCGGGGGAAACACCGGGGAGCTGTTTTTT
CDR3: CATSDSGGNTGELFF

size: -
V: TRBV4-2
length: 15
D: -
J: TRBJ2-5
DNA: TGTGCCAGCAGCCCCTTCTCCAGGGGGGGTAATGAGCAGTACTTC
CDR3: CASSPFSRGGNEQYF

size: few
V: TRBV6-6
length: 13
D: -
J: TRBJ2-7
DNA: TGTGCCAGCAGCCGGATCATGGCCTACGAGCAGTACTTC
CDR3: CASSRIMAYEQYF

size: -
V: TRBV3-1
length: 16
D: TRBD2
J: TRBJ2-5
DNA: TGTGCCAGCAGCCGAGTAGCGGGGGGTTCGTCGGAGACCCAGTACTTC
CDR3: CASSRVAGGSSETQYF